Shown below are 31 T cell receptor beta chains from a single sample sequenced in a study of CD8 T cells in ankylosing spondylitis. The antigens these receptors bind are not known. Findings and limits, study-wide: In ankylosing spondylitis blood, a motif of fewer than 10 highly homologous TCR beta variants appeared characteristic.

TCRdb reprocessed the 5' RACE reads with MiXCR, giving one entry per CDR3 protein. Of a few hundred thousand distinct CDR3 sequences in the sample, roughly 18% were seen once. Sequencing input: blood, either unsorted or a sorted T cell fraction (not recorded which). The source of these receptors is a male donor with ankylosing spondylitis.

The table lists this clonotype with a few counts. The V and J genes are TRBV7-9 and TRBJ1-1, with 7 bases matching TRBD1. This CDR3 contains 14 residues. V was clipped by 5 bases and J by 5 bases; unmatched bases: 8. CDR1 is SEHNR and CDR2 is FQNEAQ in the germline V gene (reference sequence). The CDR3 nucleotides are TGTGCCAGCAGCATTAAGGGGGCGGGAACTGAAGCTTTCTTT. Protein: CASSIKGAGTEAFF.

The chain employs TRBV2 and TRBJ2-7, with TRBD2 as a possible D gene (6 bases). The germline V gene encodes CDR1 SNHLY and CDR2 FYNNEI. This CDR3 is 14 amino acids long. V lost 3 bases, J lost 7 bases, and 16 bases lay in between. The chain's CDR3 is CASSDRDGAGEQYF. CDR3 sequence (DNA): TGTGCCAGCAGTGACAGAGATGGGGCGGGGGAGCAGTACTTC.

This clonotype was counted only a few times. J is TRBJ2-5 and V is TRBV6-1; 9 bases map to TRBD1. V trimming: 6 bases; J trimming: 2 bases; junction bases outside the gene matches: 10. The V gene's germline CDR1 is MNHNS and CDR2 SASEGT. The CDR3 loop spans 16 amino acids. For the CDR3, the DNA is TGTGCCAGCAGAACGGGGACAGGGCTGCGTCAAGAGACCCAGTACTTC. Protein product: CASRTGTGLRQETQYF.

The chain uses TRBV5-6 and TRBJ1-1; 9 nucleotides line up with TRBD1. Germline loops: CDR1 SGHDT, CDR2 YYEEEE. The CDR3 extends over 17 amino acids. With V trimmed by 4 bases and J by 4 bases, 14 bases remained unmatched. The CDR3 spells CASSPDRGRIGPTEAFF. Here the CDR3 DNA reads TGTGCCAGCAGCCCGGACAGGGGCCGCATTGGGCCCACTGAAGCTTTCTTT.

The table lists this clonotype with a few counts. The CDR3 spells CASSQAIGQGWYGYTF. CDR3 nucleotides: TGCGCCAGCAGCCAGGCTATTGGACAGGGTTGGTATGGCTACACCTTC. V is TRBV4-3 and J is TRBJ1-2; TRBD1 matches at 8 bases. Germline CDR1 is LGHNA and CDR2 is YSLEER. The CDR3 spans 16 residues. J was trimmed by 5 bases and V by 3 bases; bases with no gene match: 11.

The chain is built from TRBV25-1 and TRBJ2-1; no reliable D call. Germline CDR1 reads MGHDK; CDR2 reads SYGVNS. This CDR3 spans 16 amino acids. V gave up 4 bases and J gave up 3 bases, with 16 bases separating them. CDR3 sequence (DNA): TGTGCCAGCAGTGGATCAGGCTACCTCAGCTACAATGAGCAGTTCTTC. Its translation: CASSGSGYLSYNEQFF.

This clonotype was seen ten or more times. This chain joins TRBV5-1 and TRBJ1-1; D uncertain. Germline loops: CDR1 SGHRS, CDR2 YFSETQ. Trimming took 0 bases from V and 7 from J, leaving 7 bases between them. The CDR3 spans 12 residues. CDR3 in amino acids: CASSLAAGEAFF. The DNA for the CDR3 is TGCGCCAGCAGCTTGGCGGCGGGTGAAGCTTTCTTT.

This chain's CDR3 is CASSLDIQVGQGNEQFF. CDR3 sequence (DNA): TGTGCCAGCAGCTTAGACATCCAGGTGGGACAGGGCAATGAGCAGTTCTTC. The chain couples TRBV11-2 to TRBJ2-1; TRBD1 aligns across 9 bases. Trimming at V came to 0 bases and at J to 6 bases, leaving 9 bases not matched to a gene. CDR1 SGHAT and CDR2 FQNNGV come from the germline V gene. The CDR3 sequence is 17 residues long. The full variable domain, rest sourced from reference TRBV11-2 and TRBJ2-1, is EAGVAQSPRYKIIEKRQSVAFWCNPISGHATLYWYQQILGQGPKLLIQFQNNGVVDDSQLPKDRFSAERLKGVDSTLKIQPAKLEDSAVYLCASSLDIQVGQGNEQFFGPGTRLTVL.

This clonotype was found a few times. The rearrangement joins TRBV12-3 or TRBV12-4 to TRBJ1-1; 10 nucleotides match TRBD1. Trimming took 6 bases from V and 6 from J; bases not matched to a gene: 10. The CDR3 runs 15 residues. Written as DNA, the CDR3 is TGTGCCAGCAGGATAACGGGACAGGGGTGGGCTGAAGCTTTCTTT. Translated, it gives CASRITGQGWAEAFF.

The sample holds a few counts of this clonotype. The chain carries TRBV9 and TRBJ2-3; TRBD1 matches at 7 bases. The CDR3 consists of 17 residues. Trimming removed 2 bases from V and 2 bases from J; junction bases left unmatched: 11. From germline, CDR1 is SGDLS and CDR2 YYNGEE. This CDR3 is CASSVRTGTEPTDTQYF. The CDR3 DNA is TGTGCCAGCAGCGTCCGGACCGGGACAGAACCCACAGATACGCAGTATTTT.

The chain links TRBV27 to TRBJ2-2; D not certain. The CDR3 length is 14 residues. In germline, CDR1 is MNHEY, CDR2 SMNVEV (reference sequence). The V end was cut by 3 bases, the J end by 7 bases, with 12 bases between. The DNA of the CDR3 is TGTGCCAGCAGTTTCAGTCTGGGCGGCGGGGAGCTGTTTTTT. Translated, it gives CASSFSLGGGELFF.

The chain employs TRBV5-1 and TRBJ2-3; perhaps TRBD2 as D (5 bases). The germline V gene encodes CDR1 SGHRS and CDR2 YFSETQ. The CDR3 has 15 residues. Trimming took off 1 base at V and 1 base at J, with 10 bases between the two ends. CDR3 in DNA: TGCGCCAGCAGCTTGATTGTTAGCGGCACAGATACGCAGTATTTT. It yields the protein CASSLIVSGTDTQYF.

This clonotype was counted only a few times. The chain employs TRBV12-3 or TRBV12-4 and TRBJ2-7; D is perhaps TRBD1 or TRBD2 (8 bases each). CDR3 length: 15 residues. The V end was cut by 5 bases, the J end by 3 bases, with 17 bases between. As DNA, the CDR3 is TGTGCCAGCAGTCAGCAGGGGGCGGGAGGCTACGAGCAGTACTTC. It translates to CASSQQGAGGYEQYF.

The chain recombines TRBV5-8 with TRBJ1-5, with a possible D match to TRBD1 (6 bases). The V gene lost 6 bases and the J gene lost 2 bases, with 15 bases spanning the gap. Germline V gives CDR1 SGHTS, CDR2 YDEGEE. This CDR3 has 15 amino acids. In DNA, the CDR3 is TGTGCCAGCACTCCTGGGGGCAGGGGCAATCAGCCCCAGCATTTT. Encoded protein: CASTPGGRGNQPQHF.

This clonotype has only a few counts. V and J are TRBV28 and TRBJ2-7, with 8 bases that match TRBD2. The V and J ends lost 6 bases and 5 bases, in that order; junction bases with no gene match: 9. The length of the CDR3 is 14 residues. Germline V gene sequence: CDR1 MDHEN, CDR2 SYDVKM. The CDR3: CASSLDGREDEQYF. The CDR3 DNA reads TGTGCCAGCAGCCTCGATGGGCGGGAGGACGAGCAGTACTTC.

The J gene is TRBJ2-1, the V gene TRBV20-1, with TRBD2 matching over 10 bases. J was trimmed by 6 bases and V by 3 bases; bases with no gene match: 11. The CDR3 is 16 residues long. The germline V gene has CDR1 DFQATT and CDR2 SNEGSKA (reference sequence). This CDR3 reads CSASRRGAGGSNEQFF. The CDR3 nucleotides are TGCAGTGCTAGCCGCCGGGGAGCGGGAGGGTCCAATGAGCAGTTCTTC.

There are a few counts of this clonotype. V is TRBV13 and J is TRBJ1-3; D is undetermined. Deletions cut 5 bases from V and 0 bases from J, with 11 bases between. The germline CDR1 and CDR2 sequences are PRHDT and FYEKMQ (reference sequence). The CDR3 length is 15 residues. The CDR3 DNA reads TGTGCCAGCAGCAGTCTTTCTATCTCTGGAAACACCATATATTTT. It codes for CASSSLSISGNTIYF. The complete variable domain, with remaining parts taken from reference TRBV13 and TRBJ1-3, reads AAGVIQSPRHLIKEKRETATLKCYPIPRHDTVYWYQQGPGQDPQFLISFYEKMQSDKGSIPDRFSAQQFSDYHSELNMSSLELGDSALYFCASSSLSISGNTIYFGEGSWLTVV.

The genes are TRBV28 and TRBJ2-7, with 7 bases fitting TRBD1. There are 15 residues in the CDR3. V was pared by 2 bases and J by 2 bases, with 6 bases of the junction left unmatched. Germline loops: CDR1 MDHEN, CDR2 SYDVKM. The CDR3 DNA is TGTGCCAGCAGTTTAGGGAGACAGGGTACCTACGAGCAGTACTTC. As protein: CASSLGRQGTYEQYF.

The chain couples TRBV7-6 to TRBJ1-2; D is uncertain. CDR1 SGHVS and CDR2 FNYEAQ come from the germline V gene. V was cut by 2 bases and J by 7 bases, with 8 bases left in between. The CDR3 covers 12 residues. The CDR3 is CASSLNGRGYTF. The CDR3 DNA reads as TGTGCCAGCAGCTTAAACGGTCGTGGCTACACCTTC.

This clonotype has a handful of counts. The chain is built from TRBV10-2 and TRBJ2-7, with 9 bases matching TRBD1. The V segment lost 6 bases and the J segment 3 bases; nucleotides outside the gene matches: 12. The CDR3 contains 16 residues. Looked up from germline, CDR1 is WSHSY and CDR2 is SAAADI. The CDR3: CASRTGGGSTYYEQYF. DNA of the CDR3: TGCGCCAGCAGGACAGGGGGGGGTAGTACCTACTACGAGCAGTACTTC.

This clonotype was seen more than once but under ten times. This rearrangement joins TRBV7-2 to TRBJ2-1; 7 bases line up with TRBD1. The CDR3 runs 13 residues. V lost 3 bases to trimming and J lost 12 bases; unmatched junction nucleotides: 8. The germline V gene has CDR1 SGHTA and CDR2 FQGNSA. The CDR3 nucleotides read TGTGCCAGCAGCTTGGGGACAGCCGAGGGGCAGTTCTTC. The encoded protein is CASSLGTAEGQFF.

The chain carries TRBV20-1 and TRBJ1-5; D gene ambiguous. Germline lookup yields CDR1 DFQATT and CDR2 SNEGSKA (reference sequence). This CDR3 region has 14 residues. Trimming removed 3 bases at V and 0 bases at J, with 9 bases between. CDR3 sequence (DNA): TGCAGTGCTAGTGTTAAGAATAGCAATCAGCCCCAGCATTTT. As protein: CSASVKNSNQPQHF.

The sample holds a few counts of this clonotype. The chain has TRBV4-1 and TRBJ1-3; 7 bases are shared with TRBD1. Trimming took 2 bases from V and 2 from J; bases not matched to a gene: 9. The CDR3 runs 17 residues. Per the germline V gene, CDR1 is MGHRA and CDR2 is YSYEKL. The CDR3 DNA reads as TGCGCCAGCAGCCAAACTGGACAGGTTTCTCCTGGAAACACCATATATTTT. As protein: CASSQTGQVSPGNTIYF.

In its sample, this clonotype was seen a few times. This chain connects TRBV18 to TRBJ2-1, with 8 bases identical to TRBD2. Germline V gives CDR1 KGHSH, CDR2 LQKENI. The CDR3 totals 13 residues. V shed 10 bases, J shed 7 bases, and the junction held 9 bases outside the gene matches. CDR3 in DNA: TGTGCCACCCAATTAGCGGGAATGAATGAGCAGTTCTTC. Translated, it gives CATQLAGMNEQFF.

This chain connects TRBV12-3 or TRBV12-4 to TRBJ1-1; no reliable D call. The ends were cut back, 5 bases at V and 0 bases at J, with 7 bases in the middle. The CDR3 consists of 13 residues. The CDR3 DNA follows: TGTGCCAGCAGTCACGGGATGAACACTGAAGCTTTCTTT. Its protein is CASSHGMNTEAFF.

A few counts support this clonotype. The chain uses TRBV7-8 and TRBJ2-5; D gene unclear. Germline CDR1 reads SGHVS; CDR2 reads FQNEAQ. The CDR3 runs 16 residues. The germline V and J ends were trimmed by 0 bases and 6 bases, with 17 bases remaining between them. The DNA of the CDR3 is TGTGCCAGCAGCTTAGCATATGTTGGAAGCACGAAGACCCAGTACTTC. Translation gives CASSLAYVGSTKTQYF. Complete variable domain (other parts from reference TRBV7-8 and TRBJ2-5): GAGVSQSPRYKVAKRGQDVALRCDPISGHVSLFWYQQALGQGPEFLTYFQNEAQLDKSGLPSDRFFAERPEGSVSTLKIQRTQQEDSAVYLCASSLAYVGSTKTQYFGPGTRLLVL.

The genes are TRBV5-5 and TRBJ2-3; D call uncertain. The CDR3 runs to 14 residues. V gave up 0 bases and J gave up 2 bases, with 7 bases separating them. Germline-derived CDR1 and CDR2 are SGHKS and YYEKEE (reference sequence). The CDR3 loop reads CASSLDYHTDTQYF. In nucleotides, the CDR3 is TGTGCCAGCAGCTTGGACTATCACACAGATACGCAGTATTTT.

This clonotype was picked up many times. This sequence joins TRBV2 and TRBJ2-1; D is possibly TRBD1 (6 bases). Trimming left V 11 bases short and J 4 bases short, with 15 bases between. Germline V CDR1 and CDR2: SNHLY, FYNNEI. The CDR3 covers 13 residues. This CDR3 is CASTQGQYNEQFF. DNA of the CDR3: TGTGCCTCCACCCAGGGGCAGTACAATGAGCAGTTCTTC.

The V and J genes are TRBV7-9 and TRBJ1-1, with D perhaps TRBD1 (5 bases). Deletions cut 2 bases from V and 3 bases from J, with 10 bases between. Looked up from germline, CDR1 is SEHNR and CDR2 is FQNEAQ (reference sequence). The CDR3 has 14 residues. The CDR3 region is CASSLQGIDTEAFF. As DNA, the CDR3 is TGTGCCAGCAGCTTACAGGGTATTGACACTGAAGCTTTCTTT.

This rearrangement joins TRBV7-8 to TRBJ2-7; D might be TRBD2 (6 bases). The V end lost 4 bases, the J end lost 3 bases, and 16 bases lay between the germline ends. There are 15 residues in the CDR3. CDR1 and CDR2 (germline): SGHVS, FQNEAQ. CDR3 protein: CASSSPGSGIYEQYF. CDR3 nucleotide sequence: TGTGCCAGCAGCTCCCCCGGGAGCGGAATCTACGAGCAGTACTTC. Combining the CDR3 with reference TRBV7-8 and TRBJ2-7 gives the whole variable domain GAGVSQSPRYKVAKRGQDVALRCDPISGHVSLFWYQQALGQGPEFLTYFQNEAQLDKSGLPSDRFFAERPEGSVSTLKIQRTQQEDSAVYLCASSSPGSGIYEQYFGPGTRLTVT.

CDR3 bases: TGTGCCAGCAGTTTAAGTGACAGGGAAGGTTCACCCCTCCACTTT. Protein product: CASSLSDREGSPLHF. The V call is TRBV28, the J call TRBJ1-6; TRBD1 agrees at 7 bases. The CDR3 contains 15 residues. The junction had 7 bases not matched to a gene; V was cut back by 2 bases and J by 9 bases. CDR1 is MDHEN and CDR2 is SYDVKM in the germline V gene.